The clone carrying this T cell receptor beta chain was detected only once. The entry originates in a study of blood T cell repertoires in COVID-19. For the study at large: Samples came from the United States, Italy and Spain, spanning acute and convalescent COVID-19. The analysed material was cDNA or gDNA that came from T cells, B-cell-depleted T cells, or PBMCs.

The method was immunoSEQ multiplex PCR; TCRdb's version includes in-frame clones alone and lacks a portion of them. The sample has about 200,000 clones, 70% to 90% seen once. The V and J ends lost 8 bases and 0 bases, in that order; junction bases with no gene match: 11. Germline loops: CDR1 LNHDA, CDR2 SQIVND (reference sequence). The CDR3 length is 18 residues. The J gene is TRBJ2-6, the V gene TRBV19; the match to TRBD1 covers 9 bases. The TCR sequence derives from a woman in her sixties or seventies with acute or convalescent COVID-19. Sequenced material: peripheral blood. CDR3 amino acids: CASLGGTGSPSGANVLTF. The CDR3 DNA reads TGTGCCAGTCTTGGTGGGACAGGGTCTCCCTCTGGGGCCAACGTCCTGACTTTC. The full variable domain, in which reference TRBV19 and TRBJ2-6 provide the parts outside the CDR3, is DGGITQSPKYLFRKEGQNVTLSCEQNLNHDAMYWYRQDPGQGLRLIYYSQIVNDFQKGDIAEGYSVSREKKESFPLTVTSAQKNPTAFYLCASLGGTGSPSGANVLTFGAGSRLTVL.